This paragraph reports one T cell receptor (beta chain). This may be a read error: a much more frequent sequence differs by one nucleotide. This sample stems from a study of T-cell reconstitution after alpha-beta-depleted transplantation in children. This CDR3 has 13 amino acids. Germline CDR1 reads DFQATT; CDR2 reads SNEGSKA (reference sequence). V was clipped by 5 bases and J by 2 bases, with 9 bases between them. Unique molecular identifiers were used in preparing the TCRbeta library. TCRdb itself ran the PCR reads through MiXCR, one entry per CDR3 protein. This table has 200,000 to 250,000 distinct CDR3 sequences, 8% to 9.5% appearing once.

The receptor's source is a human donor who donated a stem cell graft to a child with acute lymphoblastic leukemia. The chain recombines TRBV20-1 with TRBJ1-4, with a weak D call TRBD1 (6 bases). Sequencing was performed on PBMCs from the stem cell graft donor, taken from the stem cell graft. The CDR3 here is CSAPGQTNEKLFF. The CDR3 nucleotides read TGCAGTGCTCCTGGACAGACTAATGAAAAACTGTTTTTT.